This TCR beta chain was obtained from a study of shared clonotypes between healthy human individuals. CDR3 length equals 15 residues. Per germline, CDR1 SNHLY and CDR2 FYNNEI. Losses at the gene ends were 3 bases for V and 4 bases for J; bases not matched to a gene: 6. Some 30,000 T cell genomes, or approximately 0.2 ug DNA, went into the sorted-subset replicate PCRs. Repertoires were generated with immunoSEQ multiplex PCR, while TCRdb's copy carries only in-frame clones and drops some. The repertoire includes over a million clones, 75% to 85% of them detected once, and approximately 0.56% sits in the top ten.

Sample: memory CD4+ T cells from PBMCs. Subset of the sample: CD45RA-negative fraction. The chain combines TRBV2 with TRBJ1-5, with 7 bases matching TRBD1. The clonotype was recovered from a man younger than 30 in good health. Some clones in this sample may be carry-over from other donors' samples. The CDR3 loop is CASSDRTGGNQPQHF. The DNA of the CDR3 is TGTGCCAGCAGTGACAGGACAGGAGGGAATCAGCCCCAGCATTTT.